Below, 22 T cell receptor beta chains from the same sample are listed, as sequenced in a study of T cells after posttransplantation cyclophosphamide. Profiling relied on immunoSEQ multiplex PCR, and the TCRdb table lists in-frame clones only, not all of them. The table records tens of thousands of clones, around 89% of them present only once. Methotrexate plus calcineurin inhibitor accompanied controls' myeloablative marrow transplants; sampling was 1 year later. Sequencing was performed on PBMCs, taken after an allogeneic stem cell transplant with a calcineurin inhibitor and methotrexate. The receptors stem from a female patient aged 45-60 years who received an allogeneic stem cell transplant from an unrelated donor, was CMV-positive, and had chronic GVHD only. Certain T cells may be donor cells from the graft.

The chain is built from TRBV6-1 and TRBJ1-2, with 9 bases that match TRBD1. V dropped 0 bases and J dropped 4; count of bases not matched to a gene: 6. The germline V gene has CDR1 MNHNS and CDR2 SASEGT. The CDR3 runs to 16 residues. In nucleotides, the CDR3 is TGTGCCAGCAGTGAAGCGTGGGACAGGGTACTCTATGGCTACACCTTC. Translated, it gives CASSEAWDRVLYGYTF.

For the CDR3, the DNA is TGTGCCAGCAGCTACGGACAGGGCGTTGGAAACACCATATATTTT. Translated, it gives CASSYGQGVGNTIYF. This chain joins TRBV5-5 and TRBJ1-3; 8 bases are shared with TRBD1. Germline V gene data show CDR1 as SGHKS and CDR2 as YYEKEE (reference sequence). CDR3 size: 15 residues. Trimming cost V 3 bases and J 3 bases; bases outside gene matches: 5.

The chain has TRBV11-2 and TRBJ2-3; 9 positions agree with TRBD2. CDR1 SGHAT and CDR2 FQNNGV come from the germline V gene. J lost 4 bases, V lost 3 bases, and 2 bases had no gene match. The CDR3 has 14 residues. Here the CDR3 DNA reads TGTGCCAGCAGCTTGGGACTAGCTCCAGATACGCAGTATTTT. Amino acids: CASSLGLAPDTQYF.

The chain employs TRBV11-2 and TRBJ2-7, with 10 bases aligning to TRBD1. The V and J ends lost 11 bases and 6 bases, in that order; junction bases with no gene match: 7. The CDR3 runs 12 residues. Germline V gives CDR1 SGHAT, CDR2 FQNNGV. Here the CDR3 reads CAGGTGVSEQYF. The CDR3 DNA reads TGTGCCGGAGGGACAGGGGTGAGCGAGCAGTACTTC.

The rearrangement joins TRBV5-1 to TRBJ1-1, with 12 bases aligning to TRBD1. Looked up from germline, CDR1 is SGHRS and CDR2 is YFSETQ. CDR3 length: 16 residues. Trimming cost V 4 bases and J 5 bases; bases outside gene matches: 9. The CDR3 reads CASSPSGQGARTEAFF. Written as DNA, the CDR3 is TGCGCCAGCAGCCCCTCGGGACAGGGGGCGAGGACTGAAGCTTTCTTT.

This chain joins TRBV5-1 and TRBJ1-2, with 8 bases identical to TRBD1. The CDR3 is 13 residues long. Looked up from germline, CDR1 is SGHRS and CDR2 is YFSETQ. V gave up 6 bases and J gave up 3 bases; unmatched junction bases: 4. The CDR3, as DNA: TGCGCCAGCAAACCGACAGGGGACTATGGCTACACCTTC. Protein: CASKPTGDYGYTF. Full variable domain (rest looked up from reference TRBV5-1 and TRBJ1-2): KAGVTQTPRYLIKTRGQQVTLSCSPISGHRSVSWYQQTPGQGLQFLFEYFSETQRNKGNFPGRFSGRQFSNSRSEMNVSTLELGDSALYLCASKPTGDYGYTFGSGTRLTVV.

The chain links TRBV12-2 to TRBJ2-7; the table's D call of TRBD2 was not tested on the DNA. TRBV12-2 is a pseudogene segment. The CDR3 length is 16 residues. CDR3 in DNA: TGTGCAAGTCGCTTAGCGCAAGCACCGAGCTCCTACGAGCAGTACTTC. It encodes CASRLAQAPSSYEQYF.

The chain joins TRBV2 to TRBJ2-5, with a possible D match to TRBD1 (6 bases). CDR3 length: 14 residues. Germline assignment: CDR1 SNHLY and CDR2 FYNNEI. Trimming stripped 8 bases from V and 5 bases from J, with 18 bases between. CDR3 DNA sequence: TGTGCCAGCCCGGACAGTCTGAGGGACGAGACCCAGTACTTC. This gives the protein CASPDSLRDETQYF.

The CDR3 nucleotides read TGTGCCAGCAGTGAGTTACAGCCCCAAGAGACCCAGTACTTC. Translating it yields CASSELQPQETQYF. The chain employs TRBV6-1 and TRBJ2-5; D not resolved. Germline-derived CDR1 and CDR2 are MNHNS and SASEGT. The CDR3 extends over 14 amino acids. Trimming cost V 3 bases and J 1 base, with 9 bases left between them.

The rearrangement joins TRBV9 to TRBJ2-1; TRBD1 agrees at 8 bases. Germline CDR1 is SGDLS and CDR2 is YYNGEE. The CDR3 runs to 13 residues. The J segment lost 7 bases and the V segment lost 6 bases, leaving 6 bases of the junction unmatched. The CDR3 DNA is TGTGCCAGCAACCAGGGGGCGCGGAATGAGCAGTTCTTC. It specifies CASNQGARNEQFF.

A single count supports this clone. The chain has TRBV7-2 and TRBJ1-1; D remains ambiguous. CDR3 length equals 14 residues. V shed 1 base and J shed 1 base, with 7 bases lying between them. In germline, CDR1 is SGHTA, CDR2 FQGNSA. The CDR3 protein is CASSLVSWNTEAFF. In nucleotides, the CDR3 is TGTGCCAGCAGCTTAGTCTCCTGGAACACTGAAGCTTTCTTT.

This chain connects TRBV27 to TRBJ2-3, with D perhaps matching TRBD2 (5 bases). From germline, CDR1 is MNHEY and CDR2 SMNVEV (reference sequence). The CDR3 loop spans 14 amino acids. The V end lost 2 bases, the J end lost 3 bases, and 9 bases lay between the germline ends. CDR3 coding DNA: TGTGCCAGCAGTTTAGCTCGGGGAACAGATACGCAGTATTTT. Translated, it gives CASSLARGTDTQYF.

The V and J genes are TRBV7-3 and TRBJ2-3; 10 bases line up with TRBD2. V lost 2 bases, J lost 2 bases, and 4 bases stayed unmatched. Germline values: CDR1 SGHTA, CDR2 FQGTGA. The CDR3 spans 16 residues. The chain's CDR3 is CASSLVLAGSTDTQYF. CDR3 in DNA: TGTGCCAGCAGCTTAGTACTAGCGGGGTCCACAGATACGCAGTATTTT.

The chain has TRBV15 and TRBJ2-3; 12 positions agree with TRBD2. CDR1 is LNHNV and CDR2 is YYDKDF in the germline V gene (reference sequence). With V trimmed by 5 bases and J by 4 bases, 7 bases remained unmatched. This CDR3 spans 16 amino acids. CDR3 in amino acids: CATSRGTSGWADTQYF. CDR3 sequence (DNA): TGTGCCACCAGCCGGGGGACTAGCGGGTGGGCAGATACGCAGTATTTT.

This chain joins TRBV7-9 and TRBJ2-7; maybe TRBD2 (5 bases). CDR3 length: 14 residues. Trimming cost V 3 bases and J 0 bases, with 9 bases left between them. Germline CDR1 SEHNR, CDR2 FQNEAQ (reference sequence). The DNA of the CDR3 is TGTGCCAGCAGCTTCGCCGAGGGCTCCTACGAGCAGTACTTC. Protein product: CASSFAEGSYEQYF. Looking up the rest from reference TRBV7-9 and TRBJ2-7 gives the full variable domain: DTGVSQNPRHKITKRGQNVTFRCDPISEHNRLYWYRQTLGQGPEFLTYFQNEAQLEKSRLLSDRFSAERPKGSFSTLEIQRTEQGDSAMYLCASSFAEGSYEQYFGPGTRLTVT.

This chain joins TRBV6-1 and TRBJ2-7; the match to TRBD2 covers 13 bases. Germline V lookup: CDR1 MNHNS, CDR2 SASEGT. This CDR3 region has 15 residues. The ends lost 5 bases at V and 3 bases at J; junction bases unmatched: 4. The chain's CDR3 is CASSPGLAGSYEQYF. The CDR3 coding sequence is TGTGCCAGCAGTCCGGGACTAGCGGGAAGCTACGAGCAGTACTTC.

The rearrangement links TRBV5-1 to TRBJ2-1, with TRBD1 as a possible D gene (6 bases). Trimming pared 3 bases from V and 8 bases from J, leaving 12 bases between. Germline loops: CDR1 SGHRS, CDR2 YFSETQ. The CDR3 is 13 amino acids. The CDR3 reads CASSWGLRDEQFF. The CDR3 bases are TGCGCCAGCAGCTGGGGGCTCCGCGATGAGCAGTTCTTC.

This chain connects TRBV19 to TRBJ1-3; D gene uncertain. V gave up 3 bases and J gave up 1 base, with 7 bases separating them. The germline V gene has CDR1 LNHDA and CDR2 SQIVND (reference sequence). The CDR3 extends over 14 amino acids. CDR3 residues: CASSIDTSGNTIYF. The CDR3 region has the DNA TGTGCCAGTAGTATTGATACATCTGGAAACACCATATATTTT.

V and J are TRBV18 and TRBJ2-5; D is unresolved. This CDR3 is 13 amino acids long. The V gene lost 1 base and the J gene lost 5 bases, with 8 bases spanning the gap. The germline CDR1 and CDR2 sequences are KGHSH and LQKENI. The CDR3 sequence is CASSPQNTETQYF. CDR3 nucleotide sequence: TGTGCCAGCTCACCACAGAACACGGAGACCCAGTACTTC.

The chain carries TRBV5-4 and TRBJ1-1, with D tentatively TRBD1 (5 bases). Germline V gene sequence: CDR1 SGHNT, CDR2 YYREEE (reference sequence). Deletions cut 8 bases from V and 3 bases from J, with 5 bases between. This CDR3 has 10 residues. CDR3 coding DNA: TGTGCCAGAGGGGACACTGAAGCTTTCTTT. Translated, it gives CARGDTEAFF.

The CDR3 nucleotides read TGCAGCGTCTCTGATAGCGGCGACAATGAGCAGTTCTTC. Translation gives CSVSDSGDNEQFF. V gene TRBV29-1 combines with J gene TRBJ2-1, with D possibly matching TRBD2 (6 bases). Germline CDR1 is SQVTM and CDR2 is ANQGSEA. Trimming took off 6 bases at V and 5 bases at J, with 14 bases between the two ends. CDR3 length equals 13 residues.

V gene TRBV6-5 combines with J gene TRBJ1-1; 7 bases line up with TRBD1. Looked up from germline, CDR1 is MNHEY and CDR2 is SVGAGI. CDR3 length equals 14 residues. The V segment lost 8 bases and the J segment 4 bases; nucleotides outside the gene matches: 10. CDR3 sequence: CASGGQTLLTEAFF. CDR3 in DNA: TGTGCCAGCGGGGGACAGACCTTGCTCACTGAAGCTTTCTTT.